This T cell receptor (beta chain) emerged from a study of blood T cell repertoires in COVID-19. Allocation to cohorts depended on clinical history reported by the participants. The authors' processing: Amplification with reference gene primers provided the estimates of nucleated cell counts. Profiled with immunoSEQ multiplex PCR; TCRdb holds only in-frame clones, not every one. The V and J calls and the clone size are those of that table, but D and trimming were determined from the DNA. This sample has 110,000 to 150,000 clones; around 85% occur once, and the top ten carry about 10%. Germline assignment: CDR1 SGHTS and CDR2 YDEGEE. This CDR3 contains 14 residues. Trimming took off 1 base at V and 3 bases at J, with 10 bases between the two ends.

Sample: PBMCs or T cells enriched from blood (not recorded which). The receptor was derived from a man aged 45 to 65 who had recovered from COVID-19. V usage is TRBV5-8 and J usage is TRBJ1-2, with D unresolved. The CDR3 region is CASSLLQKHYGYTF. The CDR3 DNA sequence: TGTGCCAGCAGCTTGTTACAGAAACACTATGGCTACACCTTC.